One and the same sample provided the 25 T cell receptor beta chains below, sequenced in a study of blood T cell repertoires in COVID-19. Only in-frame clones appear in the TCRdb table, and some are missing; sequencing was by immunoSEQ multiplex PCR. The sample includes about 240,000 clones, about 79% seen only once; the top ten take more than 8%. Sequenced: peripheral blood. These receptors came from a woman at least 80 years old with acute or convalescent COVID-19.

The genes are TRBV7-2 and TRBJ1-2; D is ambiguous. V lost 5 bases, J lost 3 bases, and 10 bases lay in between. Germline loops: CDR1 SGHTA, CDR2 FQGNSA. The CDR3 is made up of 13 amino acids. The DNA for the CDR3 is TGTGCCAGCAGCCCCGACGGGGACTATGGCTACACCTTC. Translating gives CASSPDGDYGYTF.

V and J are TRBV19 and TRBJ1-1, with TRBD1 identical over 9 bases. V lost 7 bases and J lost 0; bases outside the gene matches: 6. The CDR3 has 15 amino acids. Germline loops: CDR1 LNHDA, CDR2 SQIVND (reference sequence). CDR3 nucleotides: TGTGCCAGTATACAGGGGGCCTCCATGAACACTGAAGCTTTCTTT. It encodes CASIQGASMNTEAFF.

This clone has at least ten counts. Here the CDR3 DNA reads TGTGCCAGCAGCCCAGAGGCGGGGCGTGAGCAGTACTTC. Translation: CASSPEAGREQYF. The V call is TRBV11-3, the J call TRBJ2-7, with D possibly being TRBD2 (6 bases). V was trimmed by 5 bases and J by 7 bases, leaving 15 bases between them. This CDR3 spans 13 amino acids. CDR1 is SGHNT, CDR2 YENEEA, per germline.

The gene calls are TRBV10-3 and TRBJ1-3, with TRBD1 identical over 7 bases. This CDR3 has 15 amino acids. V lost 4 bases, J lost 3 bases, and 6 bases stayed unmatched. Germline V gene data show CDR1 as ENHRY and CDR2 as SYGVKD. The CDR3 loop reads CAISGTGRNGNTIYF. The DNA of the CDR3 is TGTGCCATCAGTGGGACAGGTCGTAATGGAAACACCATATATTTT.

This chain uses TRBV18 with TRBJ2-2; 7 bases map to TRBD1. This CDR3 has 16 residues. Germline V gene lookup returns CDR1 KGHSH and CDR2 LQKENI. V lost 3 bases and J lost 4; bases outside the gene matches: 8. Here the CDR3 DNA reads TGTGCCAGCTCACCGGGGGCACAGGGGTTCACCGGGGAGCTGTTTTTT. Amino acids: CASSPGAQGFTGELFF.

This clone was seen a single time. V gene TRBV5-1 combines with J gene TRBJ1-2; TRBD1 aligns across 8 bases. CDR3 length: 14 amino acids. The V segment lost 4 bases and the J segment 6 bases; nucleotides outside the gene matches: 8. Per the germline V gene, CDR1 is SGHRS and CDR2 is YFSETQ. The CDR3 sequence: CASSLGQGAHGYTF. The CDR3 region has the DNA TGCGCCAGCAGCCTTGGACAGGGAGCCCATGGCTACACCTTC.

The chain joins TRBV5-1 to TRBJ2-3; D uncertain. The CDR3 extends over 15 amino acids. Trimming removed 3 bases at V and 1 base at J, with 12 bases between. From germline, CDR1 is SGHRS and CDR2 YFSETQ. Here the CDR3 reads CASSSLNHGTDTQYF. In DNA form, the CDR3 reads TGCGCCAGCAGCTCCCTAAACCACGGCACAGATACGCAGTATTTT.

V is TRBV19 and J is TRBJ1-2; a possible D gene is TRBD1 (5 bases). V lost 5 bases, J lost 5 bases, and 9 bases lay in between. The CDR3 has 12 amino acids. Germline V gene sequence: CDR1 LNHDA, CDR2 SQIVND (reference sequence). The CDR3 DNA is TGTGCCAGTAGTCGGACACCGTATGGCTACACCTTC. Its protein product is CASSRTPYGYTF.

The chain carries TRBV20-1 and TRBJ1-6; 10 bases map to TRBD1. CDR3 size: 17 residues. Per germline, CDR1 DFQATT and CDR2 SNEGSKA (reference sequence). V lost 3 bases to trimming and J lost 8 bases; unmatched junction nucleotides: 13. The DNA of the CDR3 is TGCAGTGCTAGTGGACCCCCTCCGGGACAGGGGTATTCACCCCTCCACTTT. Residues: CSASGPPPGQGYSPLHF.

The V call is TRBV2, the J call TRBJ1-2, with 7 bases lining up with TRBD1. J lost 7 bases, V lost 5 bases, and 4 bases had no gene match. Looked up from germline, CDR1 is SNHLY and CDR2 is FYNNEI. The CDR3 runs to 12 residues. CDR3 in DNA: TGTGCCAGCAGTACAGGGGCTGGTGGCTACACCTTC. As protein: CASSTGAGGYTF.

This sequence joins TRBV19 and TRBJ1-5, with 10 bases matching TRBD1. The CDR3 totals 16 residues. The V and J ends lost 3 bases and 4 bases, in that order; junction bases with no gene match: 6. Germline CDR1 reads LNHDA; CDR2 reads SQIVND (reference sequence). CDR3 in amino acids: CASSIQGQGYNQPQHF. The CDR3 DNA is TGTGCCAGTAGTATCCAGGGACAGGGGTATAATCAGCCCCAGCATTTT. The full variable domain, with the rest looked up from reference TRBV19 and TRBJ1-5, is DGGITQSPKYLFRKEGQNVTLSCEQNLNHDAMYWYRQDPGQGLRLIYYSQIVNDFQKGDIAEGYSVSREKKESFPLTVTSAQKNPTAFYLCASSIQGQGYNQPQHFGDGTRLSIL.

This clone was seen once. This chain joins TRBV18 and TRBJ2-1, with 8 bases that match TRBD1. This CDR3 contains 16 residues. J gave up 4 bases and V 3 bases, and 8 bases lay outside the gene matches. Germline values: CDR1 KGHSH, CDR2 LQKENI. CDR3: CASSPPGTGAYNEQFF. CDR3 nucleotides: TGTGCCAGCTCACCGCCCGGGACAGGAGCTTACAATGAGCAGTTCTTC.

This clone was counted a few times. The chain has TRBV19 and TRBJ2-7, with 8 bases lining up with TRBD1. This CDR3 spans 13 amino acids. The V and J ends lost 4 bases and 3 bases, in that order; junction bases with no gene match: 2. The germline CDR1 and CDR2 sequences are LNHDA and SQIVND (reference sequence). CDR3 DNA: TGTGCCAGTAGTACAACAGGGGGCTACGAGCAGTACTTC. Translation gives CASSTTGGYEQYF.

This clone was observed a handful of times. The rearrangement joins TRBV4-1 to TRBJ1-2; 8 nucleotides match TRBD1. V lost 5 bases and J lost 8; bases outside the gene matches: 10. The CDR3 consists of 14 residues. Germline V gene lookup returns CDR1 MGHRA and CDR2 YSYEKL. The CDR3 here is CASSERQGARGYTF. The CDR3 bases are TGCGCCAGCAGCGAACGGCAGGGGGCGCGAGGCTACACCTTC.

For this clone: Sequence at one end of the junction differs from germline and may be a read error. The chain joins TRBV6-5 to TRBJ2-3; 7 bases line up with TRBD1. Germline values: CDR1 MNHEY, CDR2 SVGAGI. This CDR3 comprises 15 residues. The CDR3 DNA is TGTGCCAGCAGTTCGTACGGGCCTCTTACGAGGGGGCTCGATTTT. Encoded protein: CASSSYGPLTRGLDF.

Only one count was recorded for this clone. The V and J genes are TRBV18 and TRBJ1-6; a possible D gene is TRBD1 (6 bases). The CDR3 sequence is 16 residues long. Germline lookup yields CDR1 KGHSH and CDR2 LQKENI. V lost 3 bases to trimming and J lost 3 bases, with 12 bases between them. The chain's CDR3 is CASSPDIGGYNSPLHF. The CDR3 coding sequence is TGTGCCAGCTCACCGGACATAGGGGGCTATAATTCACCCCTCCACTTT.

The V gene is TRBV4-2, the J gene TRBJ1-2; D is unresolved. Trimming stripped 0 bases from V and 7 bases from J, with 21 bases between. Germline V gene data show CDR1 as LGHNA and CDR2 as YNFKEQ. CDR3 length: 17 residues. The CDR3 sequence is CASSQETAAALSSGYTF. CDR3 nucleotide sequence: TGTGCCAGCAGCCAAGAGACGGCGGCGGCCCTGAGCTCTGGCTACACCTTC.

The chain carries TRBV5-6 and TRBJ1-2; 10 bases fit TRBD1. This CDR3 contains 16 residues. Losses at the gene ends were 6 bases for V and 7 bases for J; bases not matched to a gene: 15. Germline V gene lookup returns CDR1 SGHDT and CDR2 YYEEEE. Here the CDR3 reads CASTDPTGGSWGGYTF. CDR3 nucleotide sequence: TGTGCCAGCACCGATCCGACAGGGGGCTCGTGGGGTGGCTACACCTTC.

J is TRBJ2-7 and V is TRBV7-2, with 7 bases fitting TRBD2. V gave up 5 bases and J gave up 5 bases; unmatched junction bases: 9. Germline assignment: CDR1 SGHTA and CDR2 FQGNSA. CDR3 length: 14 amino acids. The CDR3, as DNA: TGTGCCAGCAGCCCGGGGGGATGGGCTCACGAGCAGTACTTC. This sequence encodes CASSPGGWAHEQYF. Variable domain in full (rest from reference TRBV7-2 and TRBJ2-7): GAGVSQSPSNKVTEKGKDVELRCDPISGHTALYWYRQSLGQGLEFLIYFQGNSAPDKSGLPSDRFSAERTGGSVSTLTIQRTQQEDSAVYLCASSPGGWAHEQYFGPGTRLTVT.

The chain uses TRBV9 and TRBJ2-5; 8 nucleotides match TRBD1. Losses at the gene ends were 4 bases for V and 4 bases for J; bases not matched to a gene: 9. The germline V gene has CDR1 SGDLS and CDR2 YYNGEE. The CDR3 runs to 15 residues. CDR3 amino acids: CASSFTDRVGETQYF. The DNA of the CDR3 is TGTGCCAGCAGCTTCACGGACAGGGTCGGAGAGACCCAGTACTTC.

This clone came up once. This chain joins TRBV4-1 and TRBJ1-2; D ambiguous. Trimming removed 0 bases at V and 5 bases at J, with 10 bases between. Germline assignment: CDR1 MGHRA and CDR2 YSYEKL. The CDR3 sequence is 14 residues long. The CDR3 spells CASSQEVETYGYTF. Written as DNA, the CDR3 is TGCGCCAGCAGCCAAGAAGTAGAGACTTATGGCTACACCTTC.

This clone was recorded only once. The gene calls are TRBV9 and TRBJ2-5; D remains unclear. The germline V and J ends were trimmed by 4 bases and 5 bases, with 18 bases remaining between them. Germline V gene sequence: CDR1 SGDLS, CDR2 YYNGEE. The CDR3 is made up of 15 amino acids. CDR3 bases: TGTGCCAGCAGCCCCCGAGACGGTCCGCGGGAGACCCAGTACTTC. It codes for CASSPRDGPRETQYF.

This chain joins TRBV5-4 and TRBJ1-5; TRBD1 is a possible D gene (6 bases). CDR3 length equals 14 residues. In germline, CDR1 is SGHNT, CDR2 YYREEE (reference sequence). Trimming shortened V by 0 bases and J by 5 bases, and 9 bases separated the two germline ends. The CDR3 reads CASSLGGGDQPQHF. CDR3 sequence (DNA): TGTGCCAGCAGCTTGGGAGGGGGGGATCAGCCCCAGCATTTT.

Notes on this clone: Other DNA sequences within the sample encode an identical CDR3. The chain has TRBV7-3 and TRBJ2-5; tentatively, D is TRBD2 (6 bases). Trimming shortened V by 3 bases and J by 5 bases, and 10 bases separated the two germline ends. There are 13 residues in the CDR3. CDR1 SGHTA and CDR2 FQGTGA come from the germline V gene. The CDR3 DNA reads as TGTGCCAGCAGCTTCGGGGGTGGGGAGACCCAGTACTTC. This codes for CASSFGGGETQYF. The variable domain in full, completed from reference TRBV7-3 and TRBJ2-5, reads GAGVSQTPSNKVTEKGKYVELRCDPISGHTALYWYRQSLGQGPEFLIYFQGTGAADDSGLPNDRFFAVRPEGSVSTLKIQRTERGDSAVYLCASSFGGGETQYFGPGTRLLVL.

The chain links TRBV6-7 to TRBJ1-1; the match to TRBD1 covers 8 bases. TRBV6-7 is an open reading frame, and its role is uncertain. The length of the CDR3 is 15 residues. V was clipped by 5 bases and J by 6 bases; unmatched bases: 11. The CDR3 DNA is TGTGCCAGCAGTCAGGACAGGGAGGGACACGCTGAAGCTTTCTTT. It yields the protein CASSQDREGHAEAFF.